These T cell receptor beta chains were read from a single sample in a study of preoperative IRX-2 immunotherapy in early breast cancer. Some clones are missing from TCRdb's copy, which holds only in-frame ones; the method was immunoSEQ multiplex PCR. The table records roughly 11,000 clones, roughly 80% of them present only once. The sequenced sample was lymph node tissue, obtained before IRX-2 immunotherapy. All receptors come from a human donor with breast cancer. CDR3s include the opening cysteine and the closing phenylalanine or tryptophan. D genes are given only for firm matches. Clone size is not always given. Where it is, it says once, few, many or a class for expanded clones.

CDR3 length: 14
clone size: NA
V gene: TRBV19
J gene: TRBJ1-4
D gene: NA
CDR3 protein: CASSTGQAFEKLFF
CDR3 DNA: TGTGCCAGTAGTACGGGACAAGCATTCGAAAAACTGTTTTTT

CDR3 length: 14
clone size: few
V gene: TRBV11-3
J gene: TRBJ1-4
D gene: NA
CDR3 protein: CASSLGSGFEKLFF
CDR3 DNA: TGTGCCAGCAGCTTAGGGTCGGGGTTTGAAAAACTGTTTTTT

CDR3 length: 13
clone size: NA
V gene: TRBV19
J gene: TRBJ2-2
D gene: NA
CDR3 protein: CASSTLTPGELFF
CDR3 DNA: TGTGCCAGTAGTACCTTAACCCCCGGGGAGCTGTTTTTT

CDR3 length: 15
clone size: few
V gene: TRBV6-8
J gene: TRBJ1-5
D gene: NA
CDR3 protein: CASIYRFFSNQPQHF
CDR3 DNA: TGTGCCAGCATCTACAGGTTCTTTAGCAATCAGCCCCAGCATTTT

CDR3 length: 13
clone size: NA
V gene: TRBV30
J gene: TRBJ1-2
D gene: TRBD1
CDR3 protein: CAWSRDRDYGYTF
CDR3 DNA: TGTGCCTGGAGCCGGGACAGGGACTATGGCTACACCTTC

CDR3 length: 15
clone size: NA
V gene: TRBV18
J gene: TRBJ1-3
D gene: NA
CDR3 protein: CASSQGFAAGNTIYF
CDR3 DNA: TGTGCCAGCTCACAGGGGTTTGCAGCTGGAAACACCATATATTTT

CDR3 length: 14
clone size: NA
V gene: TRBV18
J gene: TRBJ2-5
D gene: NA
CDR3 protein: CASSPLGIQETQYF
CDR3 DNA: TGTGCCAGCTCACCCCTCGGGATCCAAGAGACCCAGTACTTC

CDR3 length: 15
clone size: few
V gene: TRBV11-3
J gene: TRBJ2-3
D gene: NA
CDR3 protein: CASSTVGGITDTQYF
CDR3 DNA: TGTGCCAGCAGCACCGTGGGGGGAATAACAGATACGCAGTATTTT

CDR3 length: 16
clone size: NA
V gene: TRBV22-1
J gene: TRBJ2-7
D gene: NA
CDR3 protein: CASSAPISGRAREQYF
CDR3 DNA: TGTGCCAGCAGTGCCCCGATCAGCGGGAGGGCCAGGGAGCAGTACTTC

CDR3 length: 14
clone size: few
V gene: TRBV11-3
J gene: TRBJ1-5
D gene: NA
CDR3 protein: CASSFRVGNQPQHF
CDR3 DNA: TGTGCCAGCAGCTTTCGCGTAGGCAATCAGCCCCAGCATTTT

CDR3 length: 16
clone size: NA
V gene: TRBV19
J gene: TRBJ1-1
D gene: NA
CDR3 protein: CASIPRPGQTNTEAFF
CDR3 DNA: TGTGCCAGTATCCCCCGCCCTGGACAGACGAACACTGAAGCTTTCTTT

CDR3 length: 17
clone size: NA
V gene: TRBV6-8
J gene: TRBJ2-7
D gene: NA
CDR3 protein: CASSYRGQLAGSYEQYF
CDR3 DNA: TGTGCCAGCAGTTATAGGGGACAATTGGCAGGCTCCTACGAGCAGTACTTC

CDR3 length: 15
clone size: NA
V gene: TRBV28
J gene: TRBJ2-2
D gene: TRBD1
CDR3 protein: CATPAGTGVTGELFF
CDR3 DNA: TGTGCCACTCCGGCTGGGACAGGGGTCACCGGGGAGCTGTTTTTT

CDR3 length: 14
clone size: medium-sized
V gene: TRBV11-3
J gene: TRBJ2-5
D gene: TRBD1
CDR3 protein: CASSQGGQGETQYF
CDR3 DNA: TGTGCCAGCAGCCAAGGGGGACAGGGAGAGACCCAGTACTTC

CDR3 length: 14
clone size: NA
V gene: TRBV7-1
J gene: TRBJ2-2
D gene: NA
CDR3 protein: CASSLFSNTGELFF
CDR3 DNA: TGTGCCAGCAGCTTGTTCTCGAACACCGGGGAGCTGTTTTTT

CDR3 length: 15
clone size: few
V gene: TRBV11-3
J gene: TRBJ2-3
D gene: TRBD1
CDR3 protein: CASSSGDRGGDTQYF
CDR3 DNA: TGTGCCAGCAGCTCGGGGGACAGGGGAGGAGATACGCAGTATTTT

CDR3 length: 12
clone size: NA
V gene: TRBV30
J gene: TRBJ1-4
D gene: TRBD1
CDR3 protein: CAGQGANEKLFF
CDR3 DNA: TGTGCCGGACAGGGCGCTAATGAAAAACTGTTTTTT

CDR3 length: 14
clone size: NA
V gene: TRBV11-3
J gene: TRBJ1-1
D gene: NA
CDR3 protein: CASSLFSGNTEAFF
CDR3 DNA: TGTGCCAGCAGCTTATTTTCAGGGAACACTGAAGCTTTCTTT

CDR3 length: 13
clone size: NA
V gene: TRBV12-5
J gene: TRBJ2-7
D gene: NA
CDR3 protein: CASAKDRSYEQYF
CDR3 DNA: TGTGCTAGTGCTAAGGACAGATCCTACGAGCAGTACTTC

CDR3 length: 17
clone size: NA
V gene: TRBV28
J gene: TRBJ1-5
D gene: NA
CDR3 protein: CASSQMGSGQSNQPQHF
CDR3 DNA: TGTGCCAGCTCACAGATGGGATCCGGTCAAAGCAATCAGCCCCAGCATTTT

CDR3 length: 17
clone size: few
V gene: TRBV6-8
J gene: TRBJ1-4
D gene: NA
CDR3 protein: CASSYSGRVPGYEKLFF
CDR3 DNA: TGTGCCAGCAGTTACTCGGGCAGGGTGCCGGGGTATGAAAAACTGTTTTTT

CDR3 length: 14
clone size: NA
V gene: TRBV29-1
J gene: TRBJ2-7
D gene: TRBD2
CDR3 protein: CSVDLAGDSYEQYF
CDR3 DNA: TGCAGCGTTGATTTAGCGGGAGACTCCTACGAGCAGTACTTC

CDR3 length: 16
clone size: NA
V gene: TRBV6-8
J gene: TRBJ1-1
D gene: NA
CDR3 protein: CASSYRTRVRNTEAFF
CDR3 DNA: TGTGCCAGCAGTTACAGGACCCGAGTCAGGAACACTGAAGCTTTCTTT

CDR3 length: 12
clone size: NA
V gene: TRBV28
J gene: TRBJ2-7
D gene: TRBD2
CDR3 protein: CASSSFPGLAGF
CDR3 DNA: TGTGCCAGCAGCTCCTTTCCGGGACTAGCTGGCTTC

CDR3 length: 16
clone size: NA
V gene: TRBV6-8
J gene: TRBJ2-1
D gene: NA
CDR3 protein: CASSYSKGGNFGEQFF
CDR3 DNA: TGTGCCAGCAGTTACTCGAAGGGGGGCAATTTCGGGGAGCAGTTCTTC

CDR3 length: 14
clone size: few
V gene: TRBV12-5
J gene: TRBJ1-5
D gene: NA
CDR3 protein: CASTGGYSNQPQHF
CDR3 DNA: TGTGCCAGCACAGGCGGGTATAGCAATCAGCCCCAGCATTTT

CDR3 length: 14
clone size: NA
V gene: TRBV5-1
J gene: TRBJ2-3
D gene: TRBD2
CDR3 protein: CASSLLTSDHTQYF
CDR3 DNA: TGCGCCAGCAGCCTCCTGACTAGCGACCATACGCAGTATTTT

CDR3 length: 13
clone size: once
V gene: TRBV6-7
J gene: TRBJ2-7
D gene: TRBD1
CDR3 protein: CASSFLRQGEQYF
CDR3 DNA: TGTGCCAGCAGTTTTCTTCGACAGGGAGAGCAGTACTTC

CDR3 length: 13
clone size: NA
V gene: TRBV28
J gene: TRBJ1-2
D gene: NA
CDR3 protein: CASSSGTVIGYTF
CDR3 DNA: TGTGCCAGCAGTTCGGGGACGGTTATTGGCTACACCTTC

CDR3 length: 14
clone size: NA
V gene: TRBV28
J gene: TRBJ2-3
D gene: NA
CDR3 protein: CASRISRAVNTQYF
CDR3 DNA: TGTGCCAGCAGAATATCGCGGGCAGTTAATACGCAGTATTTT

CDR3 length: 15
clone size: NA
V gene: TRBV19
J gene: TRBJ1-4
D gene: TRBD1
CDR3 protein: CASSADRGRNEKLFF
CDR3 DNA: TGTGCCAGTAGTGCCGACAGGGGGCGGAATGAAAAACTGTTTTTT

CDR3 length: 14
clone size: NA
V gene: TRBV5-1
J gene: TRBJ2-1
D gene: TRBD2
CDR3 protein: CASSGLASYDEQFF
CDR3 DNA: TGCGCCAGCTCGGGACTAGCGAGCTATGATGAGCAGTTCTTC

CDR3 length: 14
clone size: once
V gene: TRBV29-1
J gene: TRBJ1-5
D gene: NA
CDR3 protein: CSARGGDSNQPQHF
CDR3 DNA: TGCAGCGCCCGAGGTGGAGATAGCAATCAGCCCCAGCATTTT

CDR3 length: 15
clone size: NA
V gene: TRBV11-3
J gene: TRBJ2-1
D gene: NA
CDR3 protein: CASSLDGLDYNEQFF
CDR3 DNA: TGTGCCAGCAGCTTAGATGGGCTAGATTACAATGAGCAGTTCTTC

CDR3 length: 16
clone size: NA
V gene: TRBV7-1
J gene: TRBJ2-1
D gene: TRBD2
CDR3 protein: CASSLMRTSGPNEQFF
CDR3 DNA: TGTGCCAGCAGCTTAATGAGGACTAGCGGGCCCAATGAGCAGTTCTTC

CDR3 length: 14
clone size: NA
V gene: TRBV29-1
J gene: TRBJ2-7
D gene: NA
CDR3 protein: CSVGSGGRAYEQYF
CDR3 DNA: TGCAGCGTTGGTTCTGGCGGGCGAGCCTACGAGCAGTACTTC

CDR3 length: 13
clone size: NA
V gene: TRBV30
J gene: TRBJ1-1
D gene: NA
CDR3 protein: CAWSGGWNTEAFF
CDR3 DNA: TGTGCCTGGAGTGGCGGATGGAACACTGAAGCTTTCTTT

CDR3 length: 16
clone size: NA
V gene: TRBV11-3
J gene: TRBJ2-5
D gene: TRBD1
CDR3 protein: CASSLDRQGAGETQYF
CDR3 DNA: TGTGCCAGCAGCTTGGATCGACAGGGGGCGGGGGAGACCCAGTACTTC

CDR3 length: 14
clone size: once
V gene: TRBV11-3
J gene: TRBJ1-2
D gene: TRBD1
CDR3 protein: CASSLGEGASGYTF
CDR3 DNA: TGTGCCAGCAGCCTAGGGGAGGGGGCATCTGGCTACACCTTC

CDR3 length: 16
clone size: NA
V gene: TRBV6-8
J gene: TRBJ2-1
D gene: TRBD2
CDR3 protein: CASSPGGLIWGDEQFF
CDR3 DNA: TGTGCCAGCAGTCCGGGGGGACTCATCTGGGGCGATGAGCAGTTCTTC

CDR3 length: 17
clone size: medium-sized
V gene: TRBV11-3
J gene: TRBJ1-3
D gene: NA
CDR3 protein: CASSSGGGRYSGNTIYF
CDR3 DNA: TGTGCCAGCAGCTCCGGGGGAGGACGGTACTCTGGAAACACCATATATTTT

CDR3 length: 16
clone size: NA
V gene: TRBV5-1
J gene: TRBJ2-5
D gene: TRBD2
CDR3 protein: CASSLWGLAVQETQYF
CDR3 DNA: TGCGCCAGCAGCTTGTGGGGACTAGCGGTACAAGAGACCCAGTACTTC

CDR3 length: 14
clone size: NA
V gene: TRBV18
J gene: TRBJ1-1
D gene: NA
CDR3 protein: CASSPPQQSTEAFF
CDR3 DNA: TGTGCCAGCTCACCACCTCAACAATCCACTGAAGCTTTCTTT

CDR3 length: 16
clone size: once
V gene: TRBV11-3
J gene: TRBJ2-5
D gene: NA
CDR3 protein: CASSLDGGGAGETQYF
CDR3 DNA: TGTGCCAGCAGCTTAGATGGGGGCGGAGCGGGGGAGACCCAGTACTTC

CDR3 length: 14
clone size: NA
V gene: TRBV19
J gene: TRBJ1-1
D gene: NA
CDR3 protein: CASSIMGTVSEAFF
CDR3 DNA: TGTGCCAGTAGTATAATGGGTACTGTTTCTGAAGCTTTCTTT

CDR3 length: 14
clone size: NA
V gene: TRBV6-8
J gene: TRBJ1-4
D gene: NA
CDR3 protein: CASSVDPATEKLFF
CDR3 DNA: TGTGCCAGCAGTGTAGATCCCGCAACTGAAAAACTGTTTTTT

CDR3 length: 17
clone size: once
V gene: TRBV6-8
J gene: TRBJ2-3
D gene: TRBD1
CDR3 protein: CASRPGQGALLTDTQYF
CDR3 DNA: TGTGCCAGCAGGCCGGGACAGGGGGCGCTTTTAACAGATACGCAGTATTTT

CDR3 length: 15
clone size: NA
V gene: TRBV11-3
J gene: TRBJ2-3
D gene: NA
CDR3 protein: CASSRRTLPTDTQYF
CDR3 DNA: TGTGCCAGCAGCCGACGGACACTCCCCACAGATACGCAGTATTTT

CDR3 length: 15
clone size: NA
V gene: TRBV7-7
J gene: TRBJ1-1
D gene: TRBD1
CDR3 protein: CASSLVAGGGSEAFF
CDR3 DNA: TGTGCCAGCAGCTTAGTGGCAGGGGGCGGGTCTGAAGCTTTCTTT

CDR3 length: 15
clone size: NA
V gene: TRBV28
J gene: TRBJ2-5
D gene: NA
CDR3 protein: CASSLGSARRETQYF
CDR3 DNA: TGTGCCAGCAGTTTGGGATCTGCGAGGAGAGAGACCCAGTACTTC

CDR3 length: 14
clone size: once
V gene: TRBV5-1
J gene: TRBJ2-5
D gene: NA
CDR3 protein: CASSTGDSQETQYF
CDR3 DNA: TGCGCCAGCAGCACTGGGGACTCCCAAGAGACCCAGTACTTC

CDR3 length: 17
clone size: NA
V gene: TRBV2
J gene: TRBJ2-1
D gene: TRBD2
CDR3 protein: CASSSQLFREGLNEQFF
CDR3 DNA: TGTGCCAGCAGCTCCCAACTTTTCCGGGAGGGCCTCAATGAGCAGTTCTTC

CDR3 length: 15
clone size: NA
V gene: TRBV23-1
J gene: TRBJ2-7
D gene: NA
CDR3 protein: CASSLSWSWTYEQYF
CDR3 DNA: TGCGCCAGCAGCTTGTCTTGGTCCTGGACCTACGAGCAGTACTTC

CDR3 length: 15
clone size: NA
V gene: TRBV6-4
J gene: TRBJ2-1
D gene: NA
CDR3 protein: CASSSGGIAYNEQFF
CDR3 DNA: TGTGCCAGCAGTTCGGGCGGGATCGCCTACAATGAGCAGTTCTTC

CDR3 length: 15
clone size: NA
V gene: TRBV6-8
J gene: TRBJ2-3
D gene: TRBD2
CDR3 protein: CASSASGRVTDTQYF
CDR3 DNA: TGTGCCAGCAGTGCTAGCGGGAGGGTAACAGATACGCAGTATTTT